Below are 8 T cell receptor beta chains sequenced from a single sample in a study of shared clonotypes between healthy human individuals. The assay was immunoSEQ multiplex PCR, and TCRdb's table has in-frame clones only and misses some. The sample lists about 510,000 clones; about 80% were seen once. The sample was PBMCs. The receptors originated from a woman between 40 and 50 years old in good health. Some clones in this sample may be carry-over from other donors' samples.

The rearrangement joins TRBV5-1 to TRBJ2-1, with 9 bases lining up with TRBD2. V lost 8 bases and J lost 6; bases outside the gene matches: 9. Germline loops: CDR1 SGHRS, CDR2 YFSETQ. This CDR3 has 14 residues. The CDR3 is CASFSGSGVNEQFF. The DNA for the CDR3 is TGCGCCAGTTTTAGCGGGAGCGGGGTCAATGAGCAGTTCTTC.

In this sample, this clone turned up once. The chain has TRBV5-5 and TRBJ1-4; D might be TRBD1 (6 bases). The germline gives CDR1 SGHKS, CDR2 YYEKEE (reference sequence). The ends were cut back, 3 bases at V and 7 bases at J, with 13 bases in the middle. This CDR3 has 14 residues. Here the CDR3 reads CASSWDTRLEKLFF. The DNA of the CDR3 is TGTGCCAGCAGCTGGGACACAAGACTTGAAAAACTGTTTTTT.

V is TRBV7-9 and J is TRBJ2-1; D gene ambiguous. Germline V gene sequence: CDR1 SEHNR, CDR2 FQNEAQ (reference sequence). CDR3 length equals 11 residues. Trimming took off 1 base at V and 8 bases at J, with 3 bases between the two ends. Here the CDR3 reads CASSLEYEQFF. The DNA of the CDR3 is TGTGCCAGCAGCTTAGAATATGAGCAGTTCTTC.

In nucleotides, the CDR3 is TGTGCCAGCAGCTTGGGACGGAGCACCGGGGAGCTGTTTTTT. Translating gives CASSLGRSTGELFF. The chain couples TRBV7-2 to TRBJ2-2; D assignment may be TRBD1 or TRBD2 (5 bases each). Germline values: CDR1 SGHTA, CDR2 FQGNSA. The CDR3 extends over 14 amino acids. Between the trimmed V and J ends, which lost 3 bases and 4 bases, there was a span of 9 bases.

This clone was counted only a few times. The chain couples TRBV30 to TRBJ1-2; D is unresolved. This CDR3 has 13 amino acids. The V gene's germline CDR1 is GTSNPN and CDR2 SVGIG (reference sequence). Trimming took 1 base from V and 7 from J, leaving 13 bases between them. CDR3 loop: CAWSGSTHAGYTF. CDR3 DNA sequence: TGTGCCTGGAGTGGATCAACTCATGCTGGCTACACCTTC.

The chain joins TRBV4-1 to TRBJ2-6; D call uncertain. The CDR3 has 18 residues. Germline values: CDR1 MGHRA, CDR2 YSYEKL. The V end was cut by 2 bases, the J end by 0 bases, with 14 bases between. The CDR3 here is CASSQPIRRTSGANVLTF. The CDR3 region has the DNA TGCGCCAGCAGCCAACCAATCAGACGGACCTCTGGGGCCAACGTCCTGACTTTC.

V gene TRBV5-6 combines with J gene TRBJ2-6; 9 nucleotides agree with TRBD1. J gave up 19 bases and V 2 bases, and 19 bases lay outside the gene matches. The germline CDR1 and CDR2 sequences are SGHDT and YYEEEE. The CDR3 runs to 16 residues. This CDR3 is CASSFFTGGLQRCPTF. In nucleotides, the CDR3 is TGTGCCAGCAGCTTCTTCACAGGGGGCCTGCAACGATGCCCAACTTTC.

Concerning this clone: The identical CDR3 is also encoded by other nucleotide sequences in the sample. V is TRBV27 and J is TRBJ2-7; D perhaps matches TRBD2 (5 bases). The CDR3 sequence is 12 residues long. The V gene lost 5 bases and the J gene lost 4 bases, with 9 bases spanning the gap. Germline CDR1 and CDR2: MNHEY and SMNVEV (reference sequence). The chain's CDR3 is CASSPGLYEQYF. CDR3 bases: TGTGCCAGCAGTCCCGGACTTTACGAGCAGTACTTC.